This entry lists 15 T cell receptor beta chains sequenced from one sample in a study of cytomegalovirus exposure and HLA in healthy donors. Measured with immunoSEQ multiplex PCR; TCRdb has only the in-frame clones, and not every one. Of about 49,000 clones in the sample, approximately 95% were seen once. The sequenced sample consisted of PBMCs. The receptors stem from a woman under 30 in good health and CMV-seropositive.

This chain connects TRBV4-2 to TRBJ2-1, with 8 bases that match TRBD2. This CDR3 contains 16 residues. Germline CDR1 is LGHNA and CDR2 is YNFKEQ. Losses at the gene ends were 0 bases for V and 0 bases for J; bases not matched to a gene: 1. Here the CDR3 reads CASSQEAGGSYNEQFF. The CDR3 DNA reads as TGTGCCAGCAGCCAAGAGGCGGGAGGCTCCTACAATGAGCAGTTCTTC.

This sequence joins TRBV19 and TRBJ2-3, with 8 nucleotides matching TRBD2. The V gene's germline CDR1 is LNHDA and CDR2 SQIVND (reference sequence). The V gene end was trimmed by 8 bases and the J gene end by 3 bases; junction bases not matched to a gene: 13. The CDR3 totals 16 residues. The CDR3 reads CASRRAGELRTDTQYF. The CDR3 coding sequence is TGTGCCAGTCGAAGAGCGGGAGAACTTAGGACAGATACGCAGTATTTT.

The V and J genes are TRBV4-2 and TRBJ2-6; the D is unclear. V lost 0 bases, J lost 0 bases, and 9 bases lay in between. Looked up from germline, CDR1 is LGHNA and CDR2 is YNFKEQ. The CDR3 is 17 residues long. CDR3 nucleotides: TGTGCCAGCAGCCAAGATCAGGCAGGCTCTGGGGCCAACGTCCTGACTTTC. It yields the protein CASSQDQAGSGANVLTF.

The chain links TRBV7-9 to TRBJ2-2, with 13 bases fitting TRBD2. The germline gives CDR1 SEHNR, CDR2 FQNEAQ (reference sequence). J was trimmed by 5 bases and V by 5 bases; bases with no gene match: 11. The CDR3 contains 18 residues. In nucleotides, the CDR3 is TGTGCCAGCAGCCCCGGACTAGCGGGAGATTGGTGGACCGGGGAGCTGTTTTTT. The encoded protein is CASSPGLAGDWWTGELFF.

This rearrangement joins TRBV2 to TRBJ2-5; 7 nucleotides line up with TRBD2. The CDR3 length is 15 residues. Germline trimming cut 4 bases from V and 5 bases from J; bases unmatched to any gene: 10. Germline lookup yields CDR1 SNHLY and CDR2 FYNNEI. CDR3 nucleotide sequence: TGTGCCAGCAGTGGCTTAGGTTTGGGAGGGGAGACCCAGTACTTC. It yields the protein CASSGLGLGGETQYF.

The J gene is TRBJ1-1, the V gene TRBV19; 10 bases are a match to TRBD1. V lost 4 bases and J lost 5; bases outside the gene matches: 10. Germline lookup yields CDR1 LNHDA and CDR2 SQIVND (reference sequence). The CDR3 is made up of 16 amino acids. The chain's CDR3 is CASSTTPGQGSTEAFF. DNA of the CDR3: TGTGCCAGTAGTACGACTCCGGGACAGGGGTCTACTGAAGCTTTCTTT. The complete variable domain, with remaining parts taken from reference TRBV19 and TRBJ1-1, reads DGGITQSPKYLFRKEGQNVTLSCEQNLNHDAMYWYRQDPGQGLRLIYYSQIVNDFQKGDIAEGYSVSREKKESFPLTVTSAQKNPTAFYLCASSTTPGQGSTEAFFGQGTRLTVV.

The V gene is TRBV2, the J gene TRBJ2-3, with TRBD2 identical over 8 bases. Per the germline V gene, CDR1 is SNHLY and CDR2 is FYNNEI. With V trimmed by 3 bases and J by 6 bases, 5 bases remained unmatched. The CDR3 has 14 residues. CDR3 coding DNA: TGTGCCAGCAGTGACCGGCGGGGGGATGATACGCAGTATTTT. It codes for CASSDRRGDDTQYF.

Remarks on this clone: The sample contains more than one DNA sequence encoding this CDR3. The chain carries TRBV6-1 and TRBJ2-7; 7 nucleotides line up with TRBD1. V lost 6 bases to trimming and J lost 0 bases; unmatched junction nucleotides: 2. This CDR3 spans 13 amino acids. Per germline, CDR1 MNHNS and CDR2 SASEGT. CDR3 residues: CASSDRVSYEQYF. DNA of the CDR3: TGTGCCAGCAGCGACAGGGTCTCCTACGAGCAGTACTTC.

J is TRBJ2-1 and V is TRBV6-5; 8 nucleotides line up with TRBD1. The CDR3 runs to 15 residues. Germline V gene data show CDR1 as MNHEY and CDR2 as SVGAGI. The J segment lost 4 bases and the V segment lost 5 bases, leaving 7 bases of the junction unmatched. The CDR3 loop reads CASSRGQGSYNEQFF. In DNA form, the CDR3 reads TGTGCCAGCAGTCGAGGACAGGGTTCATACAATGAGCAGTTCTTC.

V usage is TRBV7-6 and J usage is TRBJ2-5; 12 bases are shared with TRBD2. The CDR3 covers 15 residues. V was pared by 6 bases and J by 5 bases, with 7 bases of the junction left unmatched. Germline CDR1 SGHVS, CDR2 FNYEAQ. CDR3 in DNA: TGTGCCAGCAGTCCGCTAGCGGGAGGGTTGGAGACCCAGTACTTC. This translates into CASSPLAGGLETQYF.

The CDR3 region has the DNA TGTGCCAGCAGTTACGCGGGGACCAATCAGCCCCAGCATTTT. It encodes CASSYAGTNQPQHF. The rearrangement links TRBV6-5 to TRBJ1-5; a weak D match, TRBD1 (5 bases). CDR3 size: 14 residues. Per germline, CDR1 MNHEY and CDR2 SVGAGI. V was pared by 2 bases and J by 3 bases, with 8 bases between.

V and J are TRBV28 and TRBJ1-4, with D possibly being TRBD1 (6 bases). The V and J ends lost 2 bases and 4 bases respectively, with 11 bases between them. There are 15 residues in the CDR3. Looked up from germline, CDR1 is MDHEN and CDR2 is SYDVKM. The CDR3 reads CASSLSRGDNEKLFF. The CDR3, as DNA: TGTGCCAGCAGTTTAAGCAGGGGTGATAATGAAAAACTGTTTTTT.

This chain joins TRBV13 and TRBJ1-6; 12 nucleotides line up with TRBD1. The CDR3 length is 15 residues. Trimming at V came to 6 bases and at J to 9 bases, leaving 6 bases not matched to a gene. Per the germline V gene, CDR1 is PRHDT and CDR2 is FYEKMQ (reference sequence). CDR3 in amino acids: CASRPGTGGFSPLHF. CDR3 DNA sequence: TGTGCCAGCAGGCCCGGGACAGGGGGCTTTTCACCCCTCCACTTT.

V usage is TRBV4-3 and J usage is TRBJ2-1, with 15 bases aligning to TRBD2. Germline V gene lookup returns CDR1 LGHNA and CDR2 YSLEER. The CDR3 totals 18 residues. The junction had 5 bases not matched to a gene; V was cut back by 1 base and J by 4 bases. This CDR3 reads CASSQGTSGRGGYNEQFF. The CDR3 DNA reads TGCGCCAGCAGCCAAGGGACTAGCGGGAGGGGGGGGTACAATGAGCAGTTCTTC.

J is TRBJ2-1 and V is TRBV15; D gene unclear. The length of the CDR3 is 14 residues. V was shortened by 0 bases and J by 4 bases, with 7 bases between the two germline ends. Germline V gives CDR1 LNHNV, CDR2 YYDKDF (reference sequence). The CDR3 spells CATSRDPEYNEQFF. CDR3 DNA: TGTGCCACCAGCAGAGATCCGGAGTACAATGAGCAGTTCTTC.